These 9 T cell receptor beta chains originate from one sample sequenced in a study of blood T cell repertoires in COVID-19 (dated by TCRdb to 2019 to 2021). The library was built by means of the immunoSEQ multiplex PCR assay. TCRdb mirrors the immuneACCESS table, restricted to in-frame sequences. Some clones are absent from its copies; in checked studies, under half trace to an unresolved V gene, and the reason for the others is unknown. The sample has about 190,000 clones on record, around 90% of them singletons. The top ten constitute less than 0.7% of the sample. The sample was peripheral blood. These receptor sequences come from a man between 50 and 59 years old with acute or convalescent COVID-19.

The chain carries TRBV7-3 and TRBJ1-1; unclear D gene. Between the trimmed V and J ends, which lost 5 bases and 7 bases, there was a span of 14 bases. The CDR3 has 13 residues. Germline V gene lookup returns CDR1 SGHTA and CDR2 FQGTGA. CDR3 DNA sequence: TGTGCCAGCAGCCCCAATGGAGGGATTGAAGCTTTCTTT. It encodes CASSPNGGIEAFF.

This chain connects TRBV5-5 to TRBJ2-2, with D perhaps matching TRBD2 (6 bases). CDR1 and CDR2 (germline): SGHKS, YYEKEE (reference sequence). The CDR3 is 14 residues long. The V end was cut by 0 bases, the J end by 7 bases, with 10 bases between. CDR3 region: CASSLAGGVGELFF. Here the CDR3 DNA reads TGTGCCAGCAGCTTGGCCGGGGGAGTCGGGGAGCTGTTTTTT.

The V call is TRBV6-1, the J call TRBJ2-7; TRBD2 aligns across 8 bases. There are 17 residues in the CDR3. Trimming took 0 bases from V and 0 from J; bases not matched to a gene: 7. CDR1 is MNHNS, CDR2 SASEGT, per germline. CDR3 sequence reads: CASSEARVAGSSYEQYF. In DNA, the CDR3 is TGTGCCAGCAGTGAAGCGCGTGTAGCGGGGTCCTCCTACGAGCAGTACTTC.

V usage is TRBV5-1 and J usage is TRBJ2-2; TRBD1 might be the D (6 bases). Trimming took off 2 bases at V and 5 bases at J, with 7 bases between the two ends. This CDR3 comprises 13 residues. Germline V gives CDR1 SGHRS, CDR2 YFSETQ. DNA of the CDR3: TGCGCCAGCAGCTTACAGGGAACCGGGGAGCTGTTTTTT. Amino acids: CASSLQGTGELFF.

V is TRBV9 and J is TRBJ2-2; D call uncertain. With 0 bases removed from V and 7 bases from J, the gap between germline ends came to 13 bases. The CDR3 totals 15 residues. CDR1 and CDR2 (germline): SGDLS, YYNGEE. CDR3 bases: TGTGCCAGCAGCGTAGCTGGAACAGCAATCGGGGAGCTGTTTTTT. This codes for CASSVAGTAIGELFF.

The chain links TRBV29-1 to TRBJ2-2; 11 nucleotides line up with TRBD2. This CDR3 region has 15 residues. From germline, CDR1 is SQVTM and CDR2 ANQGSEA. The J segment lost 4 bases and the V segment lost 4 bases, leaving 5 bases of the junction unmatched. The CDR3 bases are TGCAGCGTTGGACTAGCGGGACTCCCCACCGGGGAGCTGTTTTTT. Its protein is CSVGLAGLPTGELFF.

This sequence joins TRBV3-1 (or the pseudogene TRBV3-2) and TRBJ2-3; D uncertain. CDR1 and CDR2 (germline): LGHDT, YNNKEL (reference sequence). The CDR3 extends over 12 amino acids. Trimming took off 4 bases at V and 3 bases at J, with 5 bases between the two ends. CDR3 loop: CASSLSTDTQYF. CDR3 nucleotide sequence: TGTGCCAGCAGCCTATCGACAGATACGCAGTATTTT.

The chain has TRBV28 and TRBJ1-2, with TRBD1 identical over 8 bases. Looked up from germline, CDR1 is MDHEN and CDR2 is SYDVKM. The CDR3 spans 14 residues. Trimming took 5 bases from V and 3 from J; bases not matched to a gene: 5. CDR3 amino acids: CASSQGARDYGYTF. CDR3 sequence (DNA): TGTGCCAGCAGTCAGGGGGCCCGAGACTATGGCTACACCTTC.

The chain combines TRBV9 with TRBJ1-1; TRBD1 is a possible D gene (5 bases). CDR1 and CDR2 (germline): SGDLS, YYNGEE. This CDR3 comprises 14 residues. Between the trimmed V and J ends, which lost 0 bases and 7 bases, there was a span of 13 bases. The CDR3 region has the DNA TGTGCCAGCAGCGTAGGGCCGGGGAGGGGTGAAGCTTTCTTT. It is translated as CASSVGPGRGEAFF.